One and the same sample provided the 27 T cell receptor beta chains below, sequenced in a study of shared clonotypes between healthy human individuals. Sequencing used immunoSEQ multiplex PCR; TCRdb keeps in-frame clones, though not all of them. Of some 980,000 clones listed, approximately 76% are singletons. Sequenced input: memory CD4+ T cells sorted from blood. Subset reported: CD45RA-negative fraction. These receptors were collected from a man between 18 and 35 years old in good health.

In this sample, this clone turned up once. The chain couples TRBV6-1 to TRBJ2-1, with a tentative D call TRBD1 (7 bases). The CDR3 totals 14 residues. The V gene lost 6 bases and the J gene lost 5 bases, with 14 bases spanning the gap. Germline lookup yields CDR1 MNHNS and CDR2 SASEGT. DNA of the CDR3: TGTGCCAGCAGCCAGGGGGGAGGTGACAATGAGCAGTTCTTC. Protein sequence: CASSQGGGDNEQFF.

A remark on this clone: This same CDR3 is encoded by further DNA sequences in the sample. The gene calls are TRBV11-2 and TRBJ2-7; D not resolved. In germline, CDR1 is SGHAT, CDR2 FQNNGV. The germline V and J ends were trimmed by 4 bases and 4 bases, with 5 bases remaining between them. This CDR3 has 11 residues. The CDR3 bases are TGTGCCAGCAGCTCGGCTTACGAGCAGTACTTC. It translates to CASSSAYEQYF.

This clone occurred once. V and J are TRBV7-3 and TRBJ2-2; 10 nucleotides line up with TRBD2. CDR1 and CDR2 (germline): SGHTA, FQGTGA. CDR3 length: 17 amino acids. Unmatched junction bases numbered 3, after V lost 2 bases and J lost 0 bases. CDR3 region: CASSLPSGGANTGELFF. As DNA, the CDR3 is TGTGCCAGCAGCTTACCTAGCGGGGGAGCGAACACCGGGGAGCTGTTTTTT.

V is TRBV2 and J is TRBJ2-1; the match to TRBD1 covers 8 bases. Trimming cost V 7 bases and J 5 bases; bases outside gene matches: 7. The CDR3 covers 14 residues. The germline V gene encodes CDR1 SNHLY and CDR2 FYNNEI. CDR3 in DNA: TGTGCCAGCACCGAGACAGGGGCGAACAATGAGCAGTTCTTC. Its translation: CASTETGANNEQFF.

This clone showed up just once. The V call is TRBV5-1, the J call TRBJ1-6; 8 nucleotides line up with TRBD1. The CDR3 length is 15 residues. J gave up 9 bases and V 3 bases, and 8 bases lay outside the gene matches. The germline gives CDR1 SGHRS, CDR2 YFSETQ. The CDR3 DNA follows: TGCGCCAGCAGCTGGGACAGGACAGGGAGTTCACCCCTCCACTTT. Protein: CASSWDRTGSSPLHF.

The chain carries TRBV10-3 and TRBJ2-7; tentatively, D is TRBD1 (6 bases). The CDR3 sequence is 12 residues long. Trimming cost V 2 bases and J 6 bases, with 8 bases left between them. Looked up from germline, CDR1 is ENHRY and CDR2 is SYGVKD. The CDR3 reads CAISEPGVEQYF. The CDR3 DNA follows: TGTGCCATCAGTGAGCCAGGGGTCGAGCAGTACTTC.

J is TRBJ2-2 and V is TRBV4-1; D not resolved. Germline CDR1 MGHRA, CDR2 YSYEKL. The CDR3 has 15 amino acids. V shed 4 bases and J shed 7 bases, with 16 bases lying between them. The CDR3 here is CASSPSVGFIGELFF. CDR3 bases: TGCGCCAGCAGCCCCTCCGTCGGGTTTATCGGGGAGCTGTTTTTT.

The rearrangement joins TRBV7-2 to TRBJ1-5; D unclear. Per germline, CDR1 SGHTA and CDR2 FQGNSA. V was pared by 2 bases and J by 0 bases, with 11 bases between. The CDR3 is made up of 16 amino acids. The CDR3 loop reads CASSLKGGGSNQPQHF. CDR3 in DNA: TGTGCCAGCAGCTTAAAGGGAGGAGGTAGCAATCAGCCCCAGCATTTT.

Regarding this clone: The germline gene is not matched at one end of the junction; a read error may be the cause. This rearrangement joins TRBV7-7 to TRBJ1-5; tentatively, D is TRBD1 (6 bases). Germline V gives CDR1 SSHAT, CDR2 FNYEAQ (reference sequence). This CDR3 is 13 amino acids long. The CDR3 nucleotides are TGTGCTAGCAGCAGGGGTCTGAATCAGCCCCAGCATTTT. Its translation: CASSRGLNQPQHF.

J is TRBJ2-1 and V is TRBV28; D ambiguous. The ends were cut back, 4 bases at V and 8 bases at J, with 9 bases in the middle. There are 12 residues in the CDR3. Germline V CDR1 and CDR2: MDHEN, SYDVKM. The chain's CDR3 is CASSSPPDEQFF. CDR3 in DNA: TGTGCCAGCAGTTCCCCTCCAGATGAGCAGTTCTTC.

This clone appeared once. This chain joins TRBV18 and TRBJ1-3; no clear D. The CDR3 runs 13 residues. The V and J ends lost 5 bases and 0 bases respectively, with 5 bases between them. CDR1 is KGHSH and CDR2 is LQKENI in the germline V gene. The CDR3 DNA is TGTGCCAGCTCAATGGACTCTGGAAACACCATATATTTT. This codes for CASSMDSGNTIYF.

This chain connects TRBV7-9 to TRBJ2-7, with 11 bases fitting TRBD2. J gave up 2 bases and V 7 bases, and 13 bases lay outside the gene matches. The CDR3 contains 17 residues. The V gene's germline CDR1 is SEHNR and CDR2 FQNEAQ (reference sequence). This CDR3 reads CASNQVPSLAGAYEQYF. The CDR3, as DNA: TGTGCCAGCAACCAAGTTCCCTCACTAGCGGGAGCCTACGAGCAGTACTTC. Full variable domain (missing parts from reference TRBV7-9 and TRBJ2-7): DTGVSQNPRHKITKRGQNVTFRCDPISEHNRLYWYRQTLGQGPEFLTYFQNEAQLEKSRLLSDRFSAERPKGSFSTLEIQRTEQGDSAMYLCASNQVPSLAGAYEQYFGPGTRLTVT.

The V call is TRBV21-1, the J call TRBJ2-2; the table's D call, TRBD1, has no DNA check behind it. TRBV21-1 is a pseudogene locus. CDR3 length equals 16 residues. The CDR3 sequence is CASSKVGQTNTGELFF. CDR3 bases: TGTGCCAGCAGCAAAGTGGGACAGACGAACACCGGGGAGCTGTTTTTT.

The chain joins TRBV10-3 to TRBJ2-7; no reliable D call. This CDR3 has 15 residues. The V end lost 0 bases, the J end lost 2 bases, and 11 bases lay between the germline ends. Germline V lookup: CDR1 ENHRY, CDR2 SYGVKD. CDR3 amino acids: CAISESGLVAYEQYF. The CDR3 DNA is TGTGCCATCAGTGAGTCGGGCCTAGTGGCCTACGAGCAGTACTTC.

The chain employs TRBV5-4 and TRBJ1-2, with TRBD1 as a possible D gene (6 bases). Germline-derived CDR1 and CDR2 are SGHNT and YYREEE (reference sequence). The CDR3 is 14 amino acids. Trimming cost V 4 bases and J 7 bases, with 17 bases left between them. The CDR3 DNA sequence: TGTGCCAGCAGCCTTCCGGCGGGGGGCTCTGGCTACACCTTC. Its protein is CASSLPAGGSGYTF.

In this sample, this clone turned up once. The chain is built from TRBV10-1 and TRBJ2-2; 14 bases align to TRBD2. The CDR3 sequence is 18 residues long. The trim removed 4 bases at V and 5 bases at J, leaving 9 bases unmatched. Per germline, CDR1 WNHNN and CDR2 SYGVQD (reference sequence). The CDR3 loop reads CASSAGTGTSGRTGELFF. The DNA for the CDR3 is TGCGCCAGCAGTGCCGGGACCGGGACTAGCGGGAGAACCGGGGAGCTGTTTTTT.

The genes are TRBV7-3 and TRBJ1-2, with 9 positions matching TRBD1. After removal of 8 bases from V and 3 bases from J, the junction contained 4 bases not matched to a gene. The CDR3 is made up of 13 amino acids. Germline values: CDR1 SGHTA, CDR2 FQGTGA. CDR3 sequence: CASRGQGDYGYTF. CDR3 coding DNA: TGTGCCAGCCGGGGACAGGGTGACTATGGCTACACCTTC.

The genes are TRBV5-6 and TRBJ2-3, with 7 bases matching TRBD1. Germline trimming cut 5 bases from V and 1 base from J; bases unmatched to any gene: 10. Per the germline V gene, CDR1 is SGHDT and CDR2 is YYEEEE. This CDR3 is built from 16 residues. CDR3 region: CASRGGRGRGTDTQYF. The CDR3 DNA reads TGTGCCAGCAGAGGGGGCAGGGGACGGGGCACAGATACGCAGTATTTT. The variable domain in full, completed from reference TRBV5-6 and TRBJ2-3, reads DAGVTQSPTHLIKTRGQQVTLRCSPKSGHDTVSWYQQALGQGPQFIFQYYEEEERQRGNFPDRFSGHQFPNYSSELNVNALLLGDSALYLCASRGGRGRGTDTQYFGPGTRLTVL.

This clone has just a few counts. The chain couples TRBV27 to TRBJ1-2; D uncertain. The germline V and J ends were trimmed by 6 bases and 4 bases, with 18 bases remaining between them. In germline, CDR1 is MNHEY, CDR2 SMNVEV (reference sequence). This CDR3 comprises 15 residues. The chain's CDR3 is CASRTIAAGSYGYTF. CDR3 nucleotide sequence: TGTGCCAGCAGAACCATCGCCGCAGGCAGCTATGGCTACACCTTC.

Details on this clone: A much bigger clone sits one base away, suggesting this may be a read error. The chain joins TRBV6-1 to TRBJ2-3; the D gene is possibly TRBD1 (5 bases). The V end lost 6 bases, the J end lost 1 base, and 8 bases lay between the germline ends. Per the germline V gene, CDR1 is MNHNS and CDR2 is SASEGT. The CDR3 runs 13 residues. In DNA form, the CDR3 reads TGTGCCAGCAGCTGGGGCCGCACAGATACGCAGTATTTT. Its translation is CASSWGRTDTQYF.

The chain links TRBV20-1 to TRBJ2-7; possibly TRBD1 for D (5 bases). V lost 4 bases to trimming and J lost 4 bases, with 8 bases between them. The CDR3 has 11 amino acids. Germline loops: CDR1 DFQATT, CDR2 SNEGSKA (reference sequence). The CDR3 is CSAMDTYEQYF. The CDR3 region has the DNA TGCAGTGCTATGGACACGTACGAGCAGTACTTC.

The chain couples TRBV5-6 to TRBJ2-7, with D possibly being TRBD2 (7 bases). V was pared by 0 bases and J by 0 bases, with 10 bases between. The CDR3 has 15 residues. The germline V gene has CDR1 SGHDT and CDR2 YYEEEE. As DNA, the CDR3 is TGTGCCAGCAGCTTGGTCGGGGGGCACTCCTACGAGCAGTACTTC. It specifies CASSLVGGHSYEQYF.

This clone was seen ten or more times. The genes are TRBV2 and TRBJ2-7, with D possibly being TRBD1 or TRBD2 (6 bases each). Germline V gives CDR1 SNHLY, CDR2 FYNNEI. Trimming shortened V by 6 bases and J by 2 bases, and 14 bases separated the two germline ends. The CDR3 is made up of 14 amino acids. The CDR3 nucleotides are TGTGCCAGCAGGGGGGGCGGGATCACCTACGAGCAGTACTTC. Translation gives CASRGGGITYEQYF.

The chain has TRBV6-6 and TRBJ1-2; D call uncertain. Trimming took 5 bases from V and 8 from J, leaving 15 bases between them. The CDR3 has 13 amino acids. Germline V gene sequence: CDR1 MNHNY, CDR2 SVGAGI (reference sequence). The CDR3 nucleotides read TGTGCCAGCAGTCTTCAGGAGAGTGACGGCTACACCTTC. It codes for CASSLQESDGYTF.

The chain carries TRBV2 and TRBJ1-5, with TRBD1 matching 7 bases. The CDR3 is 14 amino acids. With V trimmed by 6 bases and J by 4 bases, 6 bases remained unmatched. The germline CDR1 and CDR2 sequences are SNHLY and FYNNEI. The CDR3 region has the DNA TGTGCCAGCAGAGACGACAGGGCAAATCAGCCCCAGCATTTT. Amino acids: CASRDDRANQPQHF.

The chain is built from TRBV2 and TRBJ2-2; 7 bases fit TRBD1. There are 15 residues in the CDR3. Per germline, CDR1 SNHLY and CDR2 FYNNEI. V shed 4 bases and J 1 base; nucleotides not matched to a gene: 3. The CDR3 sequence is CASSGAGGNTGELFF. The DNA for the CDR3 is TGTGCCAGCAGTGGGGCAGGGGGGAACACCGGGGAGCTGTTTTTT.

The gene calls are TRBV28 and TRBJ2-1, with D maybe TRBD2 (5 bases). Germline CDR1 reads MDHEN; CDR2 reads SYDVKM. The CDR3 is 12 residues long. With 8 bases removed from V and 8 bases from J, the gap between germline ends came to 13 bases. The chain's CDR3 is CASVTLGHEQFF. The CDR3 bases are TGTGCCAGCGTCACACTAGGTCATGAGCAGTTCTTC.